The 9 T cell receptor beta chains below come from one sample, sequenced in a study of blood T cell repertoires in COVID-19. Generated by immunoSEQ multiplex PCR, the TCRdb table keeps only in-frame clones and is missing some. The sample gives 130,000 or so clones, 84% of which show up once; 1.1% to 1.5% is in the top ten. The sample was peripheral blood. The receptor set was obtained from a man between 60 and 70 years old with acute or convalescent COVID-19.

The genes are TRBV7-3 and TRBJ2-5, with 10 nucleotides matching TRBD2. Germline V lookup: CDR1 SGHTA, CDR2 FQGTGA. The J segment lost 4 bases and the V segment lost 1 base, leaving 6 bases of the junction unmatched. The CDR3 is made up of 16 amino acids. The CDR3 DNA reads TGTGCCAGCAGCTTAATTAGCGGGGGGCCACCAGAGACCCAGTACTTC. The encoded protein is CASSLISGGPPETQYF.

J is TRBJ2-3 and V is TRBV6-5; perhaps TRBD2 as D (5 bases). Between the trimmed V and J ends, which lost 7 bases and 13 bases, there was a span of 21 bases. CDR3 length: 13 residues. Germline V gene data show CDR1 as MNHEY and CDR2 as SVGAGI. Here the CDR3 DNA reads TGTGCCAGCACCGGCCGTACCGCTAGGGAGAAGTATTTT. Its translation is CASTGRTAREKYF.

The chain uses TRBV19 and TRBJ1-3, with D unresolved. This CDR3 is 13 amino acids long. Trimming removed 5 bases at V and 2 bases at J, with 7 bases between. CDR1 and CDR2 (germline): LNHDA, SQIVND (reference sequence). CDR3 sequence (DNA): TGTGCCAGTAGTCCGAGTACTGGAAACACCATATATTTT. This encodes CASSPSTGNTIYF.

The J gene is TRBJ1-1, the V gene TRBV11-2; possible D gene TRBD1, 6 bases. The ends were cut back, 5 bases at V and 5 bases at J, with 18 bases in the middle. Per germline, CDR1 SGHAT and CDR2 FQNNGV. This CDR3 is built from 15 residues. The CDR3 protein is CASSQRVGGRTEAFF. CDR3 nucleotide sequence: TGTGCCAGCAGCCAACGGGTAGGGGGAAGGACTGAAGCTTTCTTT.

The chain carries TRBV4-2 and TRBJ1-3; no clear D. Germline V gene sequence: CDR1 LGHNA, CDR2 YNFKEQ. The ends were cut back, 0 bases at V and 0 bases at J, with 9 bases in the middle. The CDR3 has 16 residues. CDR3 in amino acids: CASSQDSPGSGNTIYF. CDR3 nucleotides: TGTGCCAGCAGCCAAGACTCCCCAGGCTCTGGAAACACCATATATTTT.

The chain is built from TRBV12-5 and TRBJ2-5; 9 bases are a match to TRBD1. Germline V lookup: CDR1 LGHNT, CDR2 FRNRAP. The length of the CDR3 is 14 residues. Trimming took 6 bases from V and 4 from J; bases not matched to a gene: 6. DNA of the CDR3: TGTGCTAGTGGAGGGACAGGGTCCCGAGAGACCCAGTACTTC. The encoded protein is CASGGTGSRETQYF.

The chain carries TRBV5-1 and TRBJ2-2; D perhaps matches TRBD1 (5 bases). Germline CDR1 SGHRS, CDR2 YFSETQ. V gave up 2 bases and J gave up 6 bases, with 5 bases separating them. CDR3 length: 12 amino acids. CDR3 sequence (DNA): TGCGCCAGCAGCTTAGGGGCCGGGGAGCTGTTTTTT. Protein product: CASSLGAGELFF.

The V call is TRBV7-9, the J call TRBJ1-2; the D gene is possibly TRBD1 (5 bases). Germline assignment: CDR1 SEHNR and CDR2 FQNEAQ (reference sequence). V was shortened by 5 bases and J by 2 bases, with 9 bases between the two germline ends. The length of the CDR3 is 13 residues. The CDR3 region has the DNA TGTGCCAGCAGCCCGACAGTAAACTATGGCTACACCTTC. Translation gives CASSPTVNYGYTF.

V usage is TRBV5-1 and J usage is TRBJ2-5; 8 nucleotides align to TRBD2. The CDR3 runs 16 residues. CDR1 and CDR2 (germline): SGHRS, YFSETQ. V lost 3 bases and J lost 1; bases outside the gene matches: 8. CDR3 nucleotides: TGCGCCAGCAGCTACGGGGGGGCGACCTTCCAAGAGACCCAGTACTTC. It specifies CASSYGGATFQETQYF.